The 15 T cell receptor beta chains given below trace back to one sample, sequenced in a study of blood T cells in healthy people across ages. With a J-beta primer mix and a sample-barcoded 5' primer, a second PCR ran 7 to 11 cycles. TCRdb recomputed calls from the 5' RACE reads with MiXCR, one row per CDR3 protein. The sample records 800,000 to 1,000,000 distinct CDR3 sequences, approximately 49% being singletons. Input material: blood. The source is a man aged 25 to 40 in good health.

J is TRBJ2-1 and V is TRBV27; 10 nucleotides match TRBD2. V trimming: 6 bases; J trimming: 7 bases; junction bases outside the gene matches: 12. CDR1 is MNHEY, CDR2 SMNVEV, per germline (reference sequence). This CDR3 spans 16 amino acids. The CDR3 bases are TGTGCCAGCAGCCCAAGCGTAGCGGGGGGTATAAATGAGCAGTTCTTC. It specifies CASSPSVAGGINEQFF.

The V call is TRBV6-5, the J call TRBJ1-5; a possible D gene is TRBD1 (5 bases). Germline CDR1 and CDR2: MNHEY and SVGAGI. The CDR3 runs 15 residues. V was trimmed by 6 bases and J by 1 base, leaving 13 bases between them. The CDR3 loop is CASSPFRDSNQPQHF. The CDR3 DNA sequence: TGTGCCAGCAGCCCCTTCAGGGACAGCAATCAGCCCCAGCATTTT.

This chain joins TRBV24-1 and TRBJ2-7; D might be TRBD1 or TRBD2, each matching 5 bases. The CDR3 contains 13 residues. The V end lost 5 bases, the J end lost 3 bases, and 10 bases lay between the germline ends. The V gene's germline CDR1 is KGHDR and CDR2 SFDVKD. The DNA of the CDR3 is TGTGCCACCAGTGGTCAGGGAGACTACGAGCAGTACTTC. Translated, it gives CATSGQGDYEQYF.

The CDR3 loop reads CATSDPGTTGIETQYF. The CDR3 DNA follows: TGTGCCACCAGTGACCCCGGGACTACGGGCATCGAGACCCAGTACTTC. The chain employs TRBV24-1 and TRBJ2-5; 7 nucleotides agree with TRBD2. This CDR3 has 16 amino acids. CDR1 and CDR2 from the germline V gene are KGHDR and SFDVKD. V was clipped by 4 bases and J by 5 bases; unmatched bases: 12.

This clonotype has only a few counts. This rearrangement joins TRBV20-1 to TRBJ2-7; D is undetermined. The CDR3 has 12 residues. Germline V gene sequence: CDR1 DFQATT, CDR2 SNEGSKA (reference sequence). V was cut by 3 bases and J by 6 bases, with 12 bases left in between. DNA of the CDR3: TGCAGTGCTAGTAATCAGGAACTCGAGCAGTACTTC. This sequence encodes CSASNQELEQYF.

In its sample, this clonotype was seen a few times. The genes are TRBV20-1 and TRBJ2-7; D call uncertain. The CDR3 extends over 11 amino acids. Trimming stripped 2 bases from V and 3 bases from J, with 5 bases between. Looked up from germline, CDR1 is DFQATT and CDR2 is SNEGSKA (reference sequence). The CDR3 here is CSARFNYEQYF. CDR3 nucleotide sequence: TGCAGTGCTAGATTCAACTACGAGCAGTACTTC.

This chain uses TRBV11-2 with TRBJ2-1; unclear D gene. In germline, CDR1 is SGHAT, CDR2 FQNNGV. V lost 7 bases to trimming and J lost 9 bases, with 10 bases between them. The CDR3 runs 11 residues. In DNA, the CDR3 is TGTGCCAGCACCCGTCCGGGTGAGCAGTTCTTC. Translated, it gives CASTRPGEQFF.

This clonotype appeared many times. The V and J genes are TRBV7-2 and TRBJ2-7, with 10 bases aligning to TRBD2. Germline-derived CDR1 and CDR2 are SGHTA and FQGNSA. There are 16 residues in the CDR3. After removal of 3 bases from V and 6 bases from J, the junction contained 11 bases not matched to a gene. The CDR3 DNA reads as TGTGCCAGCAGCTTTAAGCGGGGGGGCCATGGTAGCGAGCAGTACTTC. Translation: CASSFKRGGHGSEQYF.

V usage is TRBV10-3 and J usage is TRBJ1-2; D gene ambiguous. Germline CDR1 ENHRY, CDR2 SYGVKD. This CDR3 spans 13 amino acids. Trimming pared 0 bases from V and 6 bases from J, leaving 8 bases between. The CDR3 bases are TGTGCCATCAGTGAGTCTACGGGGAATGGCTACACCTTC. Translation: CAISESTGNGYTF.

V is TRBV7-2 and J is TRBJ1-5; TRBD1 aligns across 10 bases. The CDR3 runs to 19 residues. Germline V CDR1 and CDR2: SGHTA, FQGNSA. V was pared by 0 bases and J by 5 bases, with 13 bases of the junction left unmatched. In nucleotides, the CDR3 is TGTGCCAGCAGCTTAGCTTCGACAGGGGGCGTCTTTGGAGATCAGCCCCAGCATTTT. The encoded protein is CASSLASTGGVFGDQPQHF. The variable domain in full, completed from reference TRBV7-2 and TRBJ1-5, reads GAGVSQSPSNKVTEKGKDVELRCDPISGHTALYWYRQSLGQGLEFLIYFQGNSAPDKSGLPSDRFSAERTGGSVSTLTIQRTQQEDSAVYLCASSLASTGGVFGDQPQHFGDGTRLSIL.

Concerning this clonotype itself: A read error is possible here, since a much larger clone lies one base away. J is TRBJ2-1 and V is TRBV6-2 or TRBV6-3; 7 bases agree with TRBD1. Judging by the DNA end, TRBJ2-7 fits better; the J call may be wrong. The CDR3 totals 16 residues. CDR1 and CDR2 from the germline V gene are MNHEY and SVGEGT. CDR3 sequence: CASSYHRGQRYNEQYF. The CDR3 nucleotides are TGTGCCAGCAGTTATCACAGGGGTCAGAGATACAATGAGCAGTACTTC.

V gene TRBV6-6 combines with J gene TRBJ2-1; 12 bases map to TRBD2. Per germline, CDR1 MNHNY and CDR2 SVGAGI (reference sequence). J was trimmed by 7 bases and V by 0 bases; bases with no gene match: 4. CDR3 length equals 16 residues. The DNA for the CDR3 is TGTGCCAGCAGTTACTCACTAGCGGGAGGTAGAAATGAGCAGTTCTTC. As protein: CASSYSLAGGRNEQFF.

The gene calls are TRBV7-2 and TRBJ1-2; 9 bases are shared with TRBD1. V was clipped by 7 bases and J by 2 bases; unmatched bases: 2. The CDR3 loop spans 13 amino acids. Germline CDR1 is SGHTA and CDR2 is FQGNSA. Here the CDR3 reads CASKQGANYGYTF. Here the CDR3 DNA reads TGTGCCAGCAAACAGGGGGCGAACTATGGCTACACCTTC.

The V and J genes are TRBV7-9 and TRBJ1-1, with unresolved D. Germline values: CDR1 SEHNR, CDR2 FQNEAQ (reference sequence). Between the trimmed V and J ends, which lost 0 bases and 7 bases, there was a span of 6 bases. CDR3 length equals 12 residues. The CDR3, as DNA: TGTGCCAGCAGCTTAGCGGTCCGTGAAGCTTTCTTT. It specifies CASSLAVREAFF.

The chain carries TRBV14 and TRBJ2-1; the D is unclear. Trimming took off 2 bases at V and 9 bases at J, with 14 bases between the two ends. Germline V CDR1 and CDR2: SGHDN, FVKESK. CDR3 length equals 14 residues. This CDR3 is CASSQPGPSSEQFF. The CDR3 DNA is TGTGCCAGCAGCCAACCCGGGCCCTCCTCTGAGCAGTTCTTC.